This entry lists 11 T cell receptor beta chains sequenced from one sample in a study of CD8+ T cells in alopecia areata. Sequencing templates came from extracted RNA that was reverse transcribed into cDNA. Assay used: immunoSEQ multiplex PCR; TCRdb lists only in-frame clones, some missing. The sample has about 140,000 clones, 62% seen once; the top ten hold 35% to 40%. Input material: CD8+ T cells sorted from blood. Every receptor here comes from a human donor in good health.

The J gene is TRBJ2-5, the V gene TRBV13; TRBD1 matches at 7 bases. The CDR3 is 14 residues long. Germline V gene data show CDR1 as PRHDT and CDR2 as FYEKMQ (reference sequence). V trimming: 4 bases; J trimming: 5 bases; junction bases outside the gene matches: 7. CDR3 in DNA: TGTGCCAGCAGCTCCACAGGGGATCAGGAGACCCAGTACTTC. It encodes CASSSTGDQETQYF.

V is TRBV28 and J is TRBJ2-7; no firm D call. Trimming pared 2 bases from V and 3 bases from J, leaving 5 bases between. CDR3 length: 12 residues. Germline V lookup: CDR1 MDHEN, CDR2 SYDVKM. CDR3 sequence: CASSLPFYEQYF. The CDR3 region has the DNA TGTGCCAGCAGTTTACCCTTCTACGAGCAGTACTTC. Full variable domain (outside the CDR3, taken from reference TRBV28 and TRBJ2-7): DVKVTQSSRYLVKRTGEKVFLECVQDMDHENMFWYRQDPGLGLRLIYFSYDVKMKEKGDIPEGYSVSREKKERFSLILESASTNQTSMYLCASSLPFYEQYFGPGTRLTVT.

The rearrangement joins TRBV5-1 to TRBJ2-7; D call uncertain. The V and J ends lost 4 bases and 4 bases respectively, with 9 bases between them. This CDR3 is built from 12 residues. In germline, CDR1 is SGHRS, CDR2 YFSETQ. The CDR3 reads CASSGRIYEQYF. The CDR3 nucleotides are TGCGCCAGCAGCGGGCGGATTTACGAGCAGTACTTC.

This clone was counted only a few times. The rearrangement joins TRBV29-1 to TRBJ2-1; the match to TRBD2 covers 8 bases. The CDR3 is made up of 14 amino acids. The germline V gene has CDR1 SQVTM and CDR2 ANQGSEA. V lost 1 base to trimming and J lost 8 bases; unmatched junction nucleotides: 7. The DNA for the CDR3 is TGCAGCGTTGAAGTCGATAGCGGGATGGATGAGCAGTTCTTC. As protein: CSVEVDSGMDEQFF.

The chain joins TRBV2 to TRBJ2-1; D unclear. The CDR3 extends over 12 amino acids. The V end was cut by 1 base, the J end by 9 bases, with 7 bases between. Germline values: CDR1 SNHLY, CDR2 FYNNEI. In DNA form, the CDR3 reads TGTGCCAGCAGTGAAGTTCAAGGTGAGCAGTTCTTC. This gives the protein CASSEVQGEQFF. The entire variable domain, with the rest obtained from reference TRBV2 and TRBJ2-1, is as follows: EPEVTQTPSHQVTQMGQEVILRCVPISNHLYFYWYRQILGQKVEFLVSFYNNEISEKSEIFDDQFSVERPDGSNFTLKIRSTKLEDSAMYFCASSEVQGEQFFGPGTRLTVL.

The V gene is TRBV5-6, the J gene TRBJ1-1; a possible D gene is TRBD1 (6 bases). The CDR3 totals 14 residues. Germline V gene data show CDR1 as SGHDT and CDR2 as YYEEEE. V was shortened by 0 bases and J by 7 bases, with 13 bases between the two germline ends. The CDR3 DNA reads as TGTGCCAGCAGCTTGGCGGGGGCTCAGGATGAAGCTTTCTTT. Translating it yields CASSLAGAQDEAFF.

The chain couples TRBV28 to TRBJ2-7; D is possibly TRBD1 (6 bases). V was shortened by 3 bases and J by 4 bases, with 13 bases between the two germline ends. The germline CDR1 and CDR2 sequences are MDHEN and SYDVKM. This CDR3 has 14 amino acids. Here the CDR3 DNA reads TGTGCCAGCAGTTTTGAGGGGGTATGGTACGAGCAGTACTTC. Its protein is CASSFEGVWYEQYF.

The sample holds a few counts of this clone. The V gene is TRBV29-1, the J gene TRBJ1-2; D is uncertain. Trimming cost V 7 bases and J 1 base, with 13 bases left between them. This CDR3 has 13 amino acids. From germline, CDR1 is SQVTM and CDR2 ANQGSEA. CDR3 loop: CSADFGINYGYTF. CDR3 coding DNA: TGCAGCGCTGATTTCGGGATTAACTATGGCTACACCTTC.

The V gene is TRBV4-1, the J gene TRBJ2-7, with no clear D. The CDR3 has 13 residues. Trimming left V 1 base short and J 3 bases short, with 7 bases between. Germline V lookup: CDR1 MGHRA, CDR2 YSYEKL. CDR3 amino acids: CASSQGAGYEQYF. The DNA of the CDR3 is TGCGCCAGCAGCCAAGGGGCCGGCTACGAGCAGTACTTC.

The chain links TRBV29-1 to TRBJ2-1; 7 positions agree with TRBD2. The CDR3 is 15 amino acids. Germline trimming cut 1 base from V and 6 bases from J; bases unmatched to any gene: 9. The germline V gene encodes CDR1 SQVTM and CDR2 ANQGSEA. Here the CDR3 DNA reads TGCAGCGTTGAAGGGAGGGCTAGCGGCCGCAATGAGCAGTTCTTC. Its translation: CSVEGRASGRNEQFF.

The chain recombines TRBV30 with TRBJ1-5, with D possibly TRBD1 on 5 matching bases. V was clipped by 2 bases and J by 0 bases, with 11 bases between them. The germline gives CDR1 GTSNPN, CDR2 SVGIG (reference sequence). The CDR3 is 15 residues long. DNA of the CDR3: TGTGCCTGGAGTAAGGGGACGGATAGCAATCAGCCCCAGCATTTT. Protein: CAWSKGTDSNQPQHF.